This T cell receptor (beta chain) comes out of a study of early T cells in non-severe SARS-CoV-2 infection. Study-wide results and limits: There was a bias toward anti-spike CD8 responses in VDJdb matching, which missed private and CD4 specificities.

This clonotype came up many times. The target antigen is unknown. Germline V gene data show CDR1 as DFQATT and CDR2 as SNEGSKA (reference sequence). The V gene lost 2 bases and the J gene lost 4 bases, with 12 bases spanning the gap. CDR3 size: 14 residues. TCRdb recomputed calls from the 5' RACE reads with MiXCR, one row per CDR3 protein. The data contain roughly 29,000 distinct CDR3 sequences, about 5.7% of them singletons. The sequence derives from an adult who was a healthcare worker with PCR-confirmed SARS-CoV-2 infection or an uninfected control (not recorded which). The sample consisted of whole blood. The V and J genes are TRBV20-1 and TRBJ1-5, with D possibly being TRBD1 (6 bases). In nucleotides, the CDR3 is TGCAGTGCTAGACAGGGGAGTCGGAATCAGCCCCAGCATTTT. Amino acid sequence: CSARQGSRNQPQHF.